The source of this T cell receptor (beta chain) is a study of blood T cell repertoires in COVID-19. Profiling relied on immunoSEQ multiplex PCR, and the TCRdb table lists in-frame clones only, not all of them. The sample holds some 350,000 clones, more than 70% seen once. The sample consisted of PBMCs or T cells enriched from blood (not recorded which). The sequence was collected from a woman aged 25 to 39 who had recovered from COVID-19.

This chain's CDR3 is CASSAGGTPGDEQFF. CDR3 nucleotide sequence: TGTGCCAGCAGTGCCGGGGGGACCCCTGGGGATGAGCAGTTCTTC. The J gene is TRBJ2-1, the V gene TRBV6-2 or TRBV6-3, with TRBD2 identical over 7 bases. There are 15 residues in the CDR3. Trimming took 5 bases from V and 8 from J; bases not matched to a gene: 12. Germline CDR1 MNHEY, CDR2 SVGEGT.